The clone carrying this T cell receptor (beta chain) was recorded a few times. This sample was included in a study of blood T cell repertoires in COVID-19. Assay: immunoSEQ multiplex PCR; the TCRdb copy retains only in-frame clones and omits some. Of 200,000 to 250,000 clones in the sample, roughly 80% were seen once. V was clipped by 1 base and J by 6 bases, with 12 bases between them. This CDR3 comprises 15 residues. From germline, CDR1 is SGHTA and CDR2 FQGNSA. Sample: PBMCs or T cells enriched from blood (not recorded which). J is TRBJ2-2 and V is TRBV7-2; maybe TRBD2 (7 bases). This TCR derives from a man aged 55 to 70 who had recovered from COVID-19. The CDR3 DNA sequence: TGTGCCAGCAGCTTAGGGGAGGGGGAACCCGGGGAGCTGTTTTTT. This gives the protein CASSLGEGEPGELFF.